These 14 T cell receptor beta chains share one sample of origin, sequenced in a study of cytomegalovirus exposure and HLA in healthy donors. The PCR made use of 60 Vbeta and 13 Jbeta primers. Libraries were prepared by immunoSEQ multiplex PCR; TCRdb keeps only in-frame clonotypes and omits some of them. Among over 60,000 clones listed, about 81% were seen once. Sequences were obtained from PBMCs. Receptor source: a woman between 25 and 40 years old in good health and CMV-seronegative.

The chain carries TRBV19 and TRBJ2-1; 10 bases are shared with TRBD2. Trimming removed 5 bases from V and 0 bases from J; junction bases left unmatched: 7. CDR1 and CDR2 (germline): LNHDA, SQIVND (reference sequence). CDR3 length equals 17 residues. CDR3 DNA: TGTGCCAGTAGTCTTGGACTAGCGGTCGACTCCTACAATGAGCAGTTCTTC. Protein product: CASSLGLAVDSYNEQFF.

The genes are TRBV28 and TRBJ2-2, with 7 bases lining up with TRBD1. The CDR3 sequence is 13 residues long. Germline V CDR1 and CDR2: MDHEN, SYDVKM. V gave up 6 bases and J gave up 6 bases; unmatched junction bases: 4. CDR3 sequence reads: CASRIGGAGELFF. CDR3 DNA sequence: TGTGCCAGCAGGATAGGGGGCGCCGGGGAGCTGTTTTTT.

V is TRBV10-1 and J is TRBJ2-2, with 7 bases matching TRBD2. The germline CDR1 and CDR2 sequences are WNHNN and SYGVQD (reference sequence). This CDR3 spans 15 amino acids. After removal of 5 bases from V and 7 bases from J, the junction contained 10 bases not matched to a gene. The CDR3: CASSQAGNQGGELFF. The CDR3 DNA reads TGCGCCAGCAGTCAAGCGGGAAATCAAGGCGGGGAGCTGTTTTTT.

In DNA, the CDR3 is TGTGCCACCTACAGGGAATCTTACGAGCAGTACGTC. Protein: CATYRESYEQYV. The chain carries TRBV9 and TRBJ2-7, with D possibly matching TRBD1 (6 bases). CDR1 and CDR2 from the germline V gene are SGDLS and YYNGEE. V was cut by 9 bases and J by 4 bases, with 14 bases left in between. The CDR3 spans 12 residues.

This chain connects TRBV30 to TRBJ2-1, with 10 bases fitting TRBD2. The CDR3 contains 14 residues. Germline V gene sequence: CDR1 GTSNPN, CDR2 SVGIG (reference sequence). The junction had 5 bases not matched to a gene; V was cut back by 5 bases and J by 4 bases. CDR3 region: CAWSTSGIYNEQFF. DNA of the CDR3: TGTGCCTGGTCCACTAGCGGGATATACAATGAGCAGTTCTTC.

This clone showed up just a few times. This chain uses TRBV6-4 with TRBJ1-3; 8 bases map to TRBD1. There are 14 residues in the CDR3. J gave up 6 bases and V 7 bases, and 8 bases lay outside the gene matches. CDR1 is MRHNA, CDR2 SNTAGT, per germline. The CDR3 spells CASIEDRVANTIYF. The CDR3 coding sequence is TGTGCCAGCATTGAGGACAGGGTGGCAAACACCATATATTTT.

This chain links TRBV6-1 with TRBJ2-1, with 9 bases fitting TRBD1. The junction had 9 bases not matched to a gene; V was cut back by 4 bases and J by 5 bases. The germline V gene has CDR1 MNHNS and CDR2 SASEGT. CDR3 size: 16 residues. CDR3 coding DNA: TGTGCCAGCAGTGGCCTTCCGGGACAGGGTGACAATGAGCAGTTCTTC. It is translated as CASSGLPGQGDNEQFF.

The chain carries TRBV19 and TRBJ2-1; the match to TRBD2 covers 7 bases. The germline V gene has CDR1 LNHDA and CDR2 SQIVND (reference sequence). The CDR3 runs 14 residues. Trimming cost V 3 bases and J 4 bases; bases outside gene matches: 3. DNA for the CDR3: TGTGCCAGTAGTATTTGGACTAGATACAATGAGCAGTTCTTC. This codes for CASSIWTRYNEQFF. Full variable domain (rest looked up from reference TRBV19 and TRBJ2-1): DGGITQSPKYLFRKEGQNVTLSCEQNLNHDAMYWYRQDPGQGLRLIYYSQIVNDFQKGDIAEGYSVSREKKESFPLTVTSAQKNPTAFYLCASSIWTRYNEQFFGPGTRLTVL.

The chain joins TRBV11-2 to TRBJ2-7, with TRBD2 as a possible D gene (6 bases). CDR1 is SGHAT, CDR2 FQNNGV, per germline. Between the trimmed V and J ends, which lost 5 bases and 0 bases, there was a span of 14 bases. CDR3 length: 15 residues. The CDR3 loop reads CASSPLALSSYEQYF. Here the CDR3 DNA reads TGTGCCAGCAGCCCTCTAGCGCTCAGCTCCTACGAGCAGTACTTC.

This CDR3 is CASSLPTSGRVKNIQYF. CDR3 bases: TGTGCCAGCAGTTTACCCACTAGCGGGAGAGTCAAAAACATTCAGTACTTC. The chain recombines TRBV28 with TRBJ2-4; 11 nucleotides match TRBD2. Looked up from germline, CDR1 is MDHEN and CDR2 is SYDVKM. The CDR3 runs to 17 residues. The J segment lost 3 bases and the V segment lost 2 bases, leaving 6 bases of the junction unmatched.

Only a few counts were recorded for this clone. The chain combines TRBV4-3 with TRBJ2-1; 13 bases match TRBD2. This CDR3 comprises 17 residues. Germline loops: CDR1 LGHNA, CDR2 YSLEER. V gave up 0 bases and J gave up 5 bases; unmatched junction bases: 4. The CDR3 region has the DNA TGCGCCAGCAGCCAAGAGATGGGACTAGCGGGAAACAATGAGCAGTTCTTC. Encoded protein: CASSQEMGLAGNNEQFF.

V and J are TRBV5-6 and TRBJ2-4; D perhaps matches TRBD2 (6 bases). Deletions cut 0 bases from V and 9 bases from J, with 19 bases between. The CDR3 is made up of 16 amino acids. CDR1 is SGHDT and CDR2 is YYEEEE in the germline V gene. The CDR3 coding sequence is TGTGCCAGCAGCTTGGACGAATTTAGACTAGGACCCATTCAGTACTTC. Its protein product is CASSLDEFRLGPIQYF.

This clone was observed a single time. This rearrangement joins TRBV5-8 to TRBJ2-5, with 12 bases that match TRBD1. The CDR3 consists of 17 residues. From germline, CDR1 is SGHTS and CDR2 YDEGEE. V dropped 3 bases and J dropped 0; count of bases not matched to a gene: 6. The CDR3, as DNA: TGTGCCAGCAGCTCGGGGGACAGGGGGCCCAACCAAGAGACCCAGTACTTC. Translated: CASSSGDRGPNQETQYF.

The genes are TRBV7-6 and TRBJ2-6; D perhaps matches TRBD2 (5 bases). Germline CDR1 SGHVS, CDR2 FNYEAQ. V was cut by 5 bases and J by 3 bases, with 17 bases left in between. The CDR3 is 17 amino acids. The CDR3 coding sequence is TGTGCCAGCAGCCCATTTGCCGGGGTCGATGGGGCCAACGTCCTGACTTTC. Amino acid sequence: CASSPFAGVDGANVLTF.